This T cell receptor beta chain was sequenced during a study of T cells in Graves' hyperthyroidism and ophthalmopathy. Broader study findings: The model's output predicted ophthalmopathy at a median of about 6.5 months prior to onset.

CDR1 LNHDA and CDR2 SQIVND come from the germline V gene (reference sequence). Between the trimmed V and J ends, which lost 8 bases and 4 bases, there was a span of 18 bases. The CDR3 covers 15 residues. Concerning this clonotype itself: Its antigen is currently unknown.

Uncontrolled infection, other autoimmune disease, pregnancy or lactation barred patients from enrollment. Clinical symptoms, serum thyroxine and TRAb, thyroid ultrasound and orbital computed tomography together formed the diagnostic basis. What was amplified from RNA transcripts were TCR beta CDR3 regions. Initially, a first-round RT-PCR of the TCR CDR3 employed the HTBI primer set. Using its own MiXCR run on the multiplex PCR reads, TCRdb lists one record per CDR3 protein. The sample includes 550,000 to 700,000 distinct CDR3 sequences, roughly 50% of them seen just once. This receptor was obtained from an adult woman with Graves' disease, either hyperthyroidism or ophthalmopathy (not recorded which). Sequencing was done on a sample of peripheral blood or thyroid tissue (not recorded which). This rearrangement joins TRBV19 to TRBJ1-3; weak D call: TRBD1 (5 bases). As DNA, the CDR3 is TGTGCCAGTCGCCTGGGGGACCTCTTCGGAAACACCATATATTTT. It is translated as CASRLGDLFGNTIYF.